The clone carrying this TCR beta chain was recorded once. TCRdb's table, derived via immunoSEQ multiplex PCR, lists solely in-frame clones and lacks some. Of approximately 150,000 clones listed, roughly three quarters are singletons. The source of the sample is a study of blood T cell repertoires in COVID-19. Overall study: Nucleic acid was either cDNA or gDNA, and it came from T cells, B-cell-depleted T cells, or PBMCs.

This CDR3 has 13 amino acids. Looked up from germline, CDR1 is SGDLS and CDR2 is YYNGEE. V shed 0 bases and J 12 bases; nucleotides not matched to a gene: 7. The sequencing input was peripheral blood. The J gene is TRBJ1-1, the V gene TRBV9; TRBD1 aligns across 8 bases. The TCR sequence derives from a man aged 55 to 69 with acute or convalescent COVID-19. The DNA for the CDR3 is TGTGCCAGCAGCGTAGTAGCAGGGGGCCCTCCTTTCTTT. Translation: CASSVVAGGPPFF.